The clone carrying this TCR beta chain was seen once. Its target is unknown. Method: immunoSEQ multiplex PCR; TCRdb's copy keeps in-frame clones and lacks some. The table lists 84,000 or so clones, approximately 78% of them singletons. CDR1 DFQATT and CDR2 SNEGSKA come from the germline V gene (reference sequence). V dropped 8 bases and J dropped 7 bases, with 12 bases sitting between them. This CDR3 region has 11 residues. The entry originates in a study of graft-versus-host responses after intestinal transplantation. Findings of the study overall: Patients with graft-donor T cell macrochimerism had high graft-versus-host to host-versus-graft clonal ratios in allografts. GvH clones were found in recipient marrow; some appeared first in ileum or blood.

The source material was unstimulated CD4+ T cells sorted from spleen or lymph node cells, sampled before intestinal transplant. The chain carries TRBV20-1 and TRBJ2-4, with a tentative D call TRBD1 (6 bases). The receptor was derived from a human donor who received an intestinal transplant. CDR3 in DNA: TGCAGTACTCAGGGGAAGAACATTCAGTACTTC. This encodes CSTQGKNIQYF.